The T cell receptor beta chain under discussion was sequenced for a study of blood T cell repertoires in COVID-19. Sequenced by immunoSEQ multiplex PCR; TCRdb stores in-frame clones only, minus some. The repertoire includes 150,000 to 200,000 clones, about 85% of them detected once, and roughly 18% sits in the top ten. With V trimmed by 5 bases and J by 3 bases, 7 bases remained unmatched. The length of the CDR3 is 15 residues. The V gene's germline CDR1 is SGHTA and CDR2 FQGNSA. The chain employs TRBV7-2 and TRBJ2-7, with TRBD1 matching 10 bases. The specimen was peripheral blood. This TCR was recovered from a person aged 65-85 years with COVID-19, enrolled during active disease. The DNA for the CDR3 is TGTGCCAGCAGCAAACCGGGACAGGGGCACTACGAGCAGTACTTC. Translating it yields CASSKPGQGHYEQYF.